This T cell receptor (beta chain) stems from a study of beta chain features in type 1 diabetes. Study results and limitations: All four CD4+ subsets from Type 1 diabetes patients carried moderately but significantly shorter TCRB CDR3s.

Staining for CD45RO/CCR7/CD25/CD127/CD95/CD27 allowed sorting of CD4+ naive, central memory, regulatory and stem cell-like memory cells. V was clipped by 5 bases and J by 7 bases, with 12 bases between them. Germline V gene sequence: CDR1 MNHEY, CDR2 SVGAGI. The CDR3 spans 14 residues. Note on this clone: Its antigen is as yet unknown.

Every isolated RNA sample was fully reverse transcribed, so sequencing captured expressed TCRB transcripts. The table came from immunoSEQ multiplex PCR; TCRdb's copy has only in-frame clones and leaves some out. The sample gives 150,000 to 200,000 clones, 63% of which show up once; about 0.089% is in the top ten. Specimen: naive CD4+ T cells from blood. The TCR comes from a man aged 25 to 40 with type 1 diabetes. The genes are TRBV6-5 and TRBJ1-6; D is possibly TRBD1 (5 bases). CDR3 protein: CASSVRQLNSPLHF. For the CDR3, the DNA is TGTGCCAGCAGTGTAAGACAGCTCAATTCACCCCTCCACTTT.